A selection of T cell receptor beta chains follows, all from one sample in a study of blood T cells in healthy people across ages. TCRdb ran MiXCR on the 5' RACE reads and lists one entry per CDR3 protein. The repertoire holds 800,000 to 1,000,000 distinct CDR3 sequences, 45% to 50% seen once, with around 15% in the top ten. The sample consisted of blood. The origin of the receptors is a man aged 25 to 40 in good health. CDR3s include the opening cysteine and the closing phenylalanine or tryptophan. The order of the fields is V gene, J gene, D gene, clone size, CDR3 protein, CDR3 DNA. A D gene is named only where the DNA matches it firmly. Clone size appears in some rows only: once, few, many, or a class for an expanded clone.

V: TRBV9
J: TRBJ2-3
D: TRBD2
size: few
CDR3: CASSEPGLQFTDTQYF
DNA: TGTGCCAGCAGCGAGCCGGGACTACAATTCACAGATACGCAGTATTTT

V: TRBV5-6
J: TRBJ2-6
D: TRBD1
size: few
CDR3: CASSSTGVYFSGANVLTF
DNA: TGTGCCAGCAGCTCGACAGGGGTTTACTTCTCTGGGGCCAACGTCCTGACTTTC

V: TRBV18
J: TRBJ2-7
D: TRBD1
size: NA
CDR3: CASSPPGQGSGGEQYF
DNA: TGTGCCAGCTCACCACCGGGACAGGGCTCTGGAGGCGAGCAGTACTTC

V: TRBV12-3/TRBV12-4
J: TRBJ1-1
D: NA
size: NA
CDR3: CASSRGTLNTEAFF
DNA: TGTGCCAGCAGCCGCGGGACGTTGAACACTGAAGCTTTCTTT

V: TRBV12-3/TRBV12-4
J: TRBJ2-3
D: TRBD2
size: few
CDR3: CASSLGSGVGTDTQYF
DNA: TGTGCCAGCAGTTTAGGAAGCGGGGTCGGTACAGATACGCAGTATTTT

V: TRBV6-5
J: TRBJ2-7
D: NA
size: NA
CDR3: CASRPHRSPYEQYF
DNA: TGTGCCAGCAGACCTCACAGGTCACCCTACGAGCAGTACTTC

V: TRBV5-1
J: TRBJ2-7
D: NA
size: NA
CDR3: CASSSQQGFGYEQYF
DNA: TGCGCCAGCAGCTCCCAGCAGGGGTTTGGCTACGAGCAGTACTTC

V: TRBV2
J: TRBJ2-1
D: NA
size: once
CDR3: CASRQVLYNEQFF
DNA: TGTGCCAGCAGGCAGGTGCTTTACAATGAGCAGTTCTTC

V: TRBV20-1
J: TRBJ2-7
D: NA
size: NA
CDR3: CSARRVEYGQSGEQYF
DNA: TGCAGTGCTAGACGGGTGGAATACGGACAGAGCGGCGAGCAGTACTTC

V: TRBV4-3
J: TRBJ1-2
D: TRBD1
size: few
CDR3: CASSRNSGTGGSSYGYTF
DNA: TGCGCCAGCAGCCGGAACTCTGGGACAGGAGGCTCGTCCTATGGCTACACCTTC

V: TRBV29-1
J: TRBJ2-1
D: TRBD2
size: few
CDR3: CSVGRSGGPGEQFF
DNA: TGCAGCGTCGGCCGTAGCGGGGGGCCCGGTGAGCAGTTCTTC

V: TRBV6-5
J: TRBJ1-1
D: NA
size: NA
CDR3: CASSYSVELNTEAFF
DNA: TGTGCCAGCAGTTACTCGGTGGAGCTGAACACTGAAGCTTTCTTT

V: TRBV2
J: TRBJ2-3
D: TRBD1
size: NA
CDR3: CASSEIRGTPTDTQYF
DNA: TGTGCCAGCAGTGAAATCAGGGGGACCCCAACAGATACGCAGTATTTT

V: TRBV14
J: TRBJ2-3
D: NA
size: NA
CDR3: CASSPNGGGGRTDTQYF
DNA: TGTGCCAGCAGCCCCAACGGAGGGGGGGGCCGGACAGATACGCAGTATTTT

V: TRBV20-1
J: TRBJ2-7
D: NA
size: NA
CDR3: CSARWQYAQYF
DNA: TGCAGTGCTAGATGGCAGTACGCGCAGTACTTC

V: TRBV29-1
J: TRBJ2-7
D: NA
size: NA
CDR3: CSALQDNEQYF
DNA: TGCAGCGCTCTACAGGACAACGAGCAGTACTTC

V: TRBV12-3/TRBV12-4
J: TRBJ2-1
D: TRBD1
size: few
CDR3: CASTFDRVVSNEQFF
DNA: TGTGCCAGCACCTTTGACAGGGTAGTTTCCAATGAGCAGTTCTTC

V: TRBV5-1
J: TRBJ2-1
D: TRBD2
size: few
CDR3: CASSLAGGLRNEQFF
DNA: TGCGCCAGCAGCTTAGCGGGGGGTCTGCGGAATGAGCAGTTCTTC

V: TRBV4-1
J: TRBJ1-5
D: NA
size: many
CDR3: CASSQERVQPQHF
DNA: TGCGCCAGCAGCCAAGAAAGAGTTCAGCCCCAGCATTTT

V: TRBV25-1
J: TRBJ1-2
D: NA
size: NA
CDR3: CASSEGGYMNYGYTF
DNA: TGTGCCAGCAGTGAGGGGGGGTATATGAACTATGGCTACACCTTC